Listed below are T cell receptor beta chains from one sample, sequenced in a study of cytomegalovirus exposure and HLA in healthy donors. Using immunoSEQ multiplex PCR, the repertoire was profiled, and TCRdb retains in-frame clones only, with some absent. The data show about 190,000 clones, about 83% seen once. Material for sequencing was PBMCs. The receptor set was obtained from a woman aged 30 to 39 in good health and CMV-seropositive. CDR3s include the opening cysteine and the closing phenylalanine or tryptophan. A D gene is named only where the DNA matches it firmly. Size is stated for part of the rows, as once, few or many counts, or as a class when the clone is expanded.

TRBV6-5	-	few	TRBJ1-4	TGTGCCAGCCGCCCCCCGCAGGGCGAAAAACTGTTTTTT	CASRPPQGEKLFF
TRBV5-4	TRBD1	-	TRBJ2-7	TGTGCCAGCAGCTTGGGACAGGGGAGGTACGAGCAGTACTTC	CASSLGQGRYEQYF
TRBV28	-	-	TRBJ1-3	TGTGCCAGCAGTTTTGTAGGGGGTACCATATATTTT	CASSFVGGTIYF
TRBV11-1	TRBD1	-	TRBJ1-2	TGTGCCAGCAGCTTGACAGGGGCCATGATTTATGGCTACACCTTC	CASSLTGAMIYGYTF
TRBV7-8	TRBD1	-	TRBJ1-1	TGTGCCAGCGAAGAGACAGGGATCCCTAACACTGAAGCTTTCTTT	CASEETGIPNTEAFF
TRBV2	TRBD1	once	TRBJ1-6	TGTGCCAGCAGTGGGGGACAGCTATATAATTCACCCCTCCACTTT	CASSGGQLYNSPLHF
TRBV19	-	-	TRBJ2-3	TGTGCCAGGTTGACTAGATTGGAGGGCACAGATACGCAGTATTTT	CARLTRLEGTDTQYF
TRBV10-1	-	-	TRBJ1-2	TGCGCCAGCAGTGAGAGCAGGGCCTATGGCTACACCTTC	CASSESRAYGYTF
TRBV6-1	TRBD2	-	TRBJ2-3	TGTGCCAGCAGTTCCGGGACTAGTTACTTT	CASSSGTSYF
TRBV5-1	-	few	TRBJ2-5	TGCGCCAGCAGCTTGGTAGAGGAGGGGGAGACCCAGTACTTC	CASSLVEEGETQYF
TRBV6-5	TRBD1	few	TRBJ1-5	TGTGCCAGCAGTCCCGGGACAGGTACTAATCAGCCCCAGCATTTT	CASSPGTGTNQPQHF
TRBV7-8	-	-	TRBJ2-1	TGTGCCAGCACCTTCGACAGGAGGTACAATGAGCAGTTCTTC	CASTFDRRYNEQFF
TRBV6-1	TRBD2	-	TRBJ2-7	TGTGCCAGCAGTGAACGCGGGAGGGGATACGAGCAGTACTTC	CASSERGRGYEQYF
TRBV6-1	-	once	TRBJ2-5	TGTGCCAGCAGTGTTGGTGCGGGGGCCCAAGAGACCCAGTACTTC	CASSVGAGAQETQYF
TRBV9	TRBD1	-	TRBJ1-4	TGTGCCAGCAGCCCTTCGACAGGGCGGGGTGAAAAACTGTTTTTT	CASSPSTGRGEKLFF
TRBV7-9	TRBD1	once	TRBJ2-7	TGTGCCAGCAGTTCACAGGGGGTAATCTCCTACGAGCAGTACTTC	CASSSQGVISYEQYF
TRBV19	-	-	TRBJ2-1	TGTGCCAGTAGTCCTCCCAGGGTGTTAAGTTACAATGAGCAGTTCTTC	CASSPPRVLSYNEQFF
TRBV6-1	-	few	TRBJ2-2	TGTGCCAGCCTCTCGTCCAGGGCGAACACCGGGGAGCTGTTTTTT	CASLSSRANTGELFF
TRBV4-1	-	-	TRBJ2-3	TGCGCCAGCAGCCAAGATGGCCAGAGCACAGATACGCAGTATTTT	CASSQDGQSTDTQYF
TRBV27	-	few	TRBJ1-1	TGTGCCAGCAGTTTATACAGGGACACTGAAGCTTTCTTT	CASSLYRDTEAFF
TRBV10-3	-	-	TRBJ1-1	TGTGCCATCAGAAACCGACACGACGACACTGAAGCTTTCTTT	CAIRNRHDDTEAFF
TRBV5-1	TRBD1	-	TRBJ2-7	TGCGCCAGCAGCTTGCCGACAGGGTTCCACGAGCAGTACTTC	CASSLPTGFHEQYF
TRBV16	TRBD1	-	TRBJ1-2	TGTGCCAGCAGCCTAAGACTCCGGGACAGGTATGGCTACACCTTC	CASSLRLRDRYGYTF
TRBV7-8	-	-	TRBJ2-7	TGTGCCAGCAGCTTAGGCCGCGACTACGAGCAGTACTTC	CASSLGRDYEQYF
TRBV29-1	TRBD2	-	TRBJ2-5	TGCAGCTTACGACTAGCGGGGCAAGAGACCCAGTACTTC	CSLRLAGQETQYF
TRBV27	TRBD2	-	TRBJ2-1	TGTGCCAGCAGTTTTTCGGGGATGGCAGGGAGGGCTTACAATGAGCAGTTCTTC	CASSFSGMAGRAYNEQFF
TRBV29-1	-	-	TRBJ1-1	TGCAGCGCCTCGAAGGGCGGGACTGAAGCTTTCTTT	CSASKGGTEAFF
TRBV7-9	-	-	TRBJ1-1	TGTGCCAGCAGCTTAGCTATCTCTTTGAGGAACACTGAAGCTTTCTTT	CASSLAISLRNTEAFF
TRBV11-2	TRBD2	few	TRBJ2-3	TGTGCCAGCAGCTCCAGCGGGGGGGGAGATACGCAGTATTTT	CASSSSGGGDTQYF
TRBV27	-	-	TRBJ2-3	TGTGCCAGCAGTTTATGGACGGTGGAGGGGTGGCCAGATACGCAGTATTTT	CASSLWTVEGWPDTQYF
TRBV10-3	-	-	TRBJ2-1	TGTGCCATCAGTGATCCCCCGACAGGTTACAATGAGCAGTTCTTC	CAISDPPTGYNEQFF
TRBV7-3	TRBD2	-	TRBJ2-5	TGTGCCAGCAGCTTATTTGGCCTAGCGGGGGGAGTGGAGACCCAGTACTTC	CASSLFGLAGGVETQYF
TRBV5-1	-	-	TRBJ2-3	TGCGCCAGTGCTGAACATAACAGTGATACGCAGTATTTT	CASAEHNSDTQYF
TRBV6-5	TRBD2	-	TRBJ2-1	TGTGCCAGCAGTTATGGGCGGGAGCCTGTTAATGAGCAGTTCTTC	CASSYGREPVNEQFF
TRBV4-3	-	-	TRBJ1-6	TGCGCCAGCAGCCAAGATCACCAGGGTGACTCACCCCTCCACTTT	CASSQDHQGDSPLHF
TRBV5-1	-	-	TRBJ2-7	TGCGCCAGCAGCTTGGTCGCAGGAGGATACGAGCAGTACTTC	CASSLVAGGYEQYF
TRBV5-3	-	-	TRBJ1-5	TGTGCCAGGACAGAAATAGGCAATCAGCCCCAGCATTTT	CARTEIGNQPQHF
TRBV5-6	-	-	TRBJ2-7	TGTGCCAGCAGCTTGGGAAGGACTTTCGAGCAGTACTTC	CASSLGRTFEQYF
TRBV27	TRBD1	-	TRBJ1-2	TGTGCCAGCAGTTCCCGGGACAGGGGGCCCTACACCTTC	CASSSRDRGPYTF
TRBV27	-	-	TRBJ1-5	TGTGCCAGCAGTTTAAACAGGGTGGATCAGCCCCAGCATTTT	CASSLNRVDQPQHF
TRBV28	-	-	TRBJ2-5	TGTGCCAGCAGCCTGGCCCAAGAGACCCAGTACTTC	CASSLAQETQYF
TRBV5-1	-	-	TRBJ2-3	TGCGCCAGCAGCAAAACTAGCACAGATACGCAGTATTTT	CASSKTSTDTQYF
TRBV7-9	-	few	TRBJ2-3	TGTGCCAGCAGCCCAGAAAAAAGGGGGGGACTGAGCACAGATACGCAGTATTTT	CASSPEKRGGLSTDTQYF
TRBV7-8	TRBD1	-	TRBJ2-7	TGTGCCAGCAGCTTAGAAGGGGCTGACAGGGGCTCCTACGAGCAGTACTTC	CASSLEGADRGSYEQYF
TRBV6-4	-	-	TRBJ1-2	TGTGCCAGCAGTACAGGTCTCGGGGGCTACACCTTC	CASSTGLGGYTF
TRBV2	TRBD1	-	TRBJ2-7	TGTGCCAGCAGAAGGACAGGTAGCTCCTACGAGCAGTACTTC	CASRRTGSSYEQYF
TRBV27	TRBD1	-	TRBJ1-6	TGTGCCAGCAGGCCACCGGGACAGGCTTCACCCCTCCACTTT	CASRPPGQASPLHF
TRBV21-1	-	-	TRBJ2-7	TGTGCCAGCAGCACTTGGTACCGGACAGGGGACAGCTCCTACGAGCAGTACTTC	CASSTWYRTGDSSYEQYF
TRBV4-1	-	-	TRBJ2-1	TGCGCCAGCAGCCAAGAACTAGCCAATGAGCAGTTCTTC	CASSQELANEQFF